The 21 T cell receptor beta chains in this list originate from one sample, sequenced in a study of T cell responses to AZD1222 COVID-19 vaccine. This table comes from immunoSEQ multiplex PCR, and its TCRdb copy is limited to in-frame clones, with some not included. The repertoire includes 130,000 or so clones, approximately 93% of them detected once, and 0.75% to 0.95% sits in the top ten. This sample comprised peripheral blood, obtained on day 0 of AZD1222 vaccination. These receptors all come from an adult in good health.

The chain uses TRBV10-3 and TRBJ1-1; unclear D gene. This CDR3 region has 14 residues. The V gene's germline CDR1 is ENHRY and CDR2 SYGVKD. V was trimmed by 6 bases and J by 1 base, leaving 12 bases between them. The CDR3 is CAIREGEENTEAFF. CDR3 in DNA: TGTGCCATCAGGGAGGGCGAGGAGAACACTGAAGCTTTCTTT.

This chain connects TRBV5-6 to TRBJ2-2; D not resolved. Looked up from germline, CDR1 is SGHDT and CDR2 is YYEEEE. The CDR3 is 15 residues long. With 1 base removed from V and 5 bases from J, the gap between germline ends came to 12 bases. The CDR3 protein is CASSLFWAKTGELFF. DNA of the CDR3: TGTGCCAGCAGCTTGTTCTGGGCCAAAACCGGGGAGCTGTTTTTT.

The rearrangement uses TRBV6-1 and TRBJ2-3, with 7 bases aligning to TRBD1. The CDR3 totals 18 residues. V lost 3 bases and J lost 2; bases outside the gene matches: 14. Germline CDR1 reads MNHNS; CDR2 reads SASEGT. Here the CDR3 reads CASSDLVSDRLITDTQYF. Here the CDR3 DNA reads TGTGCCAGCAGTGACCTTGTTTCGGACAGGTTAATCACAGATACGCAGTATTTT.

The J gene is TRBJ2-3, the V gene TRBV18; 10 bases line up with TRBD2. Trimming cost V 4 bases and J 2 bases; bases outside gene matches: 6. Germline assignment: CDR1 KGHSH and CDR2 LQKENI. The CDR3 sequence is 16 residues long. CDR3 in DNA: TGTGCCAGCTCACTGCGGACTAGCGGACACACAGATACGCAGTATTTT. Translation: CASSLRTSGHTDTQYF. Variable domain in full (rest from reference TRBV18 and TRBJ2-3): NAGVMQNPRHLVRRRGQEARLRCSPMKGHSHVYWYRQLPEEGLKFMVYLQKENIIDESGMPKERFSAEFPKEGPSILRIQQVVRGDSAAYFCASSLRTSGHTDTQYFGPGTRLTVL.

This chain links TRBV5-8 with TRBJ1-5, with 8 bases aligning to TRBD1. V gave up 3 bases and J gave up 0 bases; unmatched junction bases: 8. Germline CDR1 and CDR2: SGHTS and YDEGEE. This CDR3 has 17 amino acids. CDR3 amino acids: CASSYKDRELSNQPQHF. Here the CDR3 DNA reads TGTGCCAGCAGCTATAAGGACAGGGAACTTAGCAATCAGCCCCAGCATTTT.

The rearrangement links TRBV5-4 to TRBJ2-5; weak D call: TRBD2 (5 bases). The germline gives CDR1 SGHNT, CDR2 YYREEE (reference sequence). This CDR3 is 13 amino acids long. Trimming removed 4 bases from V and 1 base from J, with 8 bases in between. CDR3 sequence: CASSRTAQETQYF. CDR3 coding DNA: TGTGCCAGCAGCCGGACTGCCCAAGAGACCCAGTACTTC. Filled out from reference TRBV5-4 and TRBJ2-5, the complete variable domain reads ETGVTQSPTHLIKTRGQQVTLRCSSQSGHNTVSWYQQALGQGPQFIFQYYREEENGRGNFPPRFSGLQFPNYSSELNVNALELDDSALYLCASSRTAQETQYFGPGTRLLVL.

This clone showed up just a few times. The chain employs TRBV10-3 and TRBJ1-2; no clear D gene. There are 13 residues in the CDR3. Trimming shortened V by 3 bases and J by 2 bases, and 7 bases separated the two germline ends. Germline values: CDR1 ENHRY, CDR2 SYGVKD. The CDR3 DNA follows: TGTGCCATCAGTGATCTGGGCAACTATGGCTACACCTTC. Translated: CAISDLGNYGYTF.

This clone was found once. The genes are TRBV6-5 and TRBJ1-4, with a possible D match to TRBD1 (6 bases). Germline CDR1 reads MNHEY; CDR2 reads SVGAGI. CDR3 length equals 15 residues. Trimming removed 7 bases from V and 8 bases from J, with 20 bases in between. CDR3 in amino acids: CASIEGGLTREKLFF. In DNA form, the CDR3 reads TGTGCCAGCATCGAAGGGGGACTGACAAGGGAAAAACTGTTTTTT.

The rearrangement uses TRBV11-3 and TRBJ2-3, with D possibly matching TRBD1 (6 bases). Germline CDR1 reads SGHNT; CDR2 reads YENEEA. The CDR3 is made up of 15 amino acids. V lost 5 bases to trimming and J lost 3 bases, with 15 bases between them. CDR3 amino acids: CASSPGQTLTDTQYF. As DNA, the CDR3 is TGTGCCAGCAGCCCCGGACAGACCCTTACAGATACGCAGTATTTT. The entire variable domain, with the rest obtained from reference TRBV11-3 and TRBJ2-3, is as follows: EAGVVQSPRYKIIEKKQPVAFWCNPISGHNTLYWYLQNLGQGPELLIRYENEEAVDDSQLPKDRFSAERLKGVDSTLKIQPAELGDSAVYLCASSPGQTLTDTQYFGPGTRLTVL.

This clone was recorded once. The genes are TRBV7-9 and TRBJ1-5, with TRBD1 matching over 7 bases. Germline-derived CDR1 and CDR2 are SEHNR and FQNEAQ (reference sequence). The CDR3 spans 15 residues. With V trimmed by 6 bases and J by 0 bases, 5 bases remained unmatched. In DNA form, the CDR3 reads TGTGCCAGCAGATCAGGGGGAATTAGCAATCAGCCCCAGCATTTT. Amino acid sequence: CASRSGGISNQPQHF.

CDR3 amino acids: CASSPPSDTQYF. CDR3 DNA: TGTGCCAGCAGTCCCCCTTCAGATACGCAGTATTTT. The chain carries TRBV6-5 and TRBJ2-3; the D is unclear. V gave up 5 bases and J gave up 4 bases, with 7 bases separating them. The length of the CDR3 is 12 residues. The germline CDR1 and CDR2 sequences are MNHEY and SVGAGI.

The chain joins TRBV5-6 to TRBJ2-7; D call uncertain. The CDR3 loop spans 13 amino acids. Trimming shortened V by 0 bases and J by 6 bases, and 10 bases separated the two germline ends. Germline V CDR1 and CDR2: SGHDT, YYEEEE. This CDR3 is CASSLVPQVEQYF. The CDR3 coding sequence is TGTGCCAGCAGCTTGGTTCCTCAGGTCGAGCAGTACTTC.

The V call is TRBV7-3, the J call TRBJ2-5; 8 bases are a match to TRBD1. Trimming took 5 bases from V and 4 from J; bases not matched to a gene: 3. This CDR3 spans 13 amino acids. Looked up from germline, CDR1 is SGHTA and CDR2 is FQGTGA. The CDR3 bases are TGTGCCAGCAGCCAACAGGGGGGAGAGACCCAGTACTTC. As protein: CASSQQGGETQYF.

This clone was counted a single time. The genes are TRBV19 and TRBJ1-2; 12 bases are a match to TRBD1. Looked up from germline, CDR1 is LNHDA and CDR2 is SQIVND (reference sequence). The CDR3 length is 15 residues. V trimming: 3 bases; J trimming: 4 bases; junction bases outside the gene matches: 3. The CDR3 here is CASSIPGQGAYGYTF. The CDR3 DNA reads TGTGCCAGTAGTATTCCGGGACAGGGGGCCTATGGCTACACCTTC.

V gene TRBV19 combines with J gene TRBJ1-6; D remains ambiguous. From germline, CDR1 is LNHDA and CDR2 SQIVND (reference sequence). The length of the CDR3 is 12 residues. The germline V and J ends were trimmed by 3 bases and 8 bases, with 5 bases remaining between them. CDR3 residues: CASSIDHSPLHF. Written as DNA, the CDR3 is TGTGCCAGTAGTATTGACCATTCACCCCTCCACTTT.

The J gene is TRBJ1-5, the V gene TRBV7-8, with D possibly matching TRBD1 (5 bases). The CDR3 loop spans 14 amino acids. V was shortened by 3 bases and J by 6 bases, with 12 bases between the two germline ends. Germline CDR1 reads SGHVS; CDR2 reads FQNEAQ. DNA of the CDR3: TGTGCCAGCAGCTTTAGGGCAGGGCCTCAGCCCCAGCATTTT. It codes for CASSFRAGPQPQHF.

This clone was seen a handful of times. The sample carries other DNA sequences with the same CDR3. CDR3 sequence: CASSPRLNTEAFF. CDR3 DNA sequence: TGTGCCAGCAGCCCCCGACTGAACACTGAAGCTTTCTTT. The V call is TRBV7-8, the J call TRBJ1-1, with D unclear. From germline, CDR1 is SGHVS and CDR2 FQNEAQ. The CDR3 spans 13 residues. Trimming left V 5 bases short and J 0 bases short, with 7 bases between.

This clone occurred a few times. V gene TRBV25-1 combines with J gene TRBJ2-3; maybe TRBD1 (6 bases). Germline loops: CDR1 MGHDK, CDR2 SYGVNS. Trimming removed 4 bases from V and 1 base from J, with 9 bases in between. The CDR3 loop spans 14 amino acids. The CDR3 bases are TGTGCCAGCAGTGGCGGACAGCGCACAGATACGCAGTATTTT. This sequence encodes CASSGGQRTDTQYF.

This chain's CDR3 is CAISEAGKMNTEAFF. Here the CDR3 DNA reads TGTGCCATCAGTGAGGCAGGGAAGATGAACACTGAAGCTTTCTTT. The chain has TRBV10-3 and TRBJ1-1; D is possibly TRBD1 (5 bases). V was clipped by 2 bases and J by 0 bases, with 10 bases between them. Germline V gene lookup returns CDR1 ENHRY and CDR2 SYGVKD. The CDR3 loop spans 15 amino acids.

The chain has TRBV7-6 and TRBJ2-1, with TRBD2 matching over 7 bases. Germline V gene sequence: CDR1 SGHVS, CDR2 FNYEAQ. CDR3 length: 12 residues. Unmatched junction bases numbered 4, after V lost 1 base and J lost 13 bases. CDR3 residues: CASSLGGGDQFF. In DNA form, the CDR3 reads TGTGCCAGCAGCTTAGGTGGGGGGGATCAGTTCTTC.

V gene TRBV5-5 combines with J gene TRBJ1-4; D might be TRBD1 (6 bases). V gave up 2 bases and J gave up 7 bases, with 12 bases separating them. CDR1 is SGHKS, CDR2 YYEKEE, per germline (reference sequence). The CDR3 has 14 amino acids. The CDR3 spells CASSFEQGGEKLFF. CDR3 nucleotide sequence: TGTGCCAGCAGCTTCGAACAGGGCGGTGAAAAACTGTTTTTT.